This T cell receptor (beta chain) appears in the sequencing data of a study of vaccination and CD4 T cells after COVID-19. In the case of this clonotype: Its cognate antigen is unknown.

The CDR3 has 17 amino acids. CDR1 is SNHLY and CDR2 is FYNNEI in the germline V gene. The germline V and J ends were trimmed by 5 bases and 0 bases, with 17 bases remaining between them. Regarding treatment: approximately nine-day PBMC culture with coronavirus spike peptide pools or control peptides (ViraFEST assay). The Oncomine TCR Beta short-read assay was what sequenced the DNA obtained from cultured CD4+ T cells. TCRdb analysed the PCR reads with MiXCR anew, one entry per CDR3 protein. Of roughly 8,900 distinct CDR3 sequences in the sample, 64% were seen once. Sequencing used CD4+ T cells from blood, cultured in vitro. The chain carries TRBV2 and TRBJ1-5; D is undetermined. The TCR originated in a human donor who had recovered from COVID-19. The CDR3 coding sequence is TGTGCCAGCAGTACACGGTCGGTCGATAATAGCAATCAGCCCCAGCATTTT. Protein: CASSTRSVDNSNQPQHF.